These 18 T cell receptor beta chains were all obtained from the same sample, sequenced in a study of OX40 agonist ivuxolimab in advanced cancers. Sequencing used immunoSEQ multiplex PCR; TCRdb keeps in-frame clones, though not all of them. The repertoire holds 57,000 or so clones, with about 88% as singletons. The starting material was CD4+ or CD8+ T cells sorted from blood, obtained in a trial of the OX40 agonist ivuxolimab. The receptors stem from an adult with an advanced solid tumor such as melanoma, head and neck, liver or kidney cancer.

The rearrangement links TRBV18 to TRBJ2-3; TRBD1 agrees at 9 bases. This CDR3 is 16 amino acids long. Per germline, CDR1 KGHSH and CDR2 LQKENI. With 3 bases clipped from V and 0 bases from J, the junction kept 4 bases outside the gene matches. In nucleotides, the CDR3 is TGTGCCAGCTCACCTGGGACAGGGCGCAGCACAGATACGCAGTATTTT. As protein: CASSPGTGRSTDTQYF.

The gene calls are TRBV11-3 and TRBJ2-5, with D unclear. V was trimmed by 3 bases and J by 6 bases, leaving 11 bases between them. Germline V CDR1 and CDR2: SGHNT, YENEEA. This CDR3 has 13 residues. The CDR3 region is CASSFGFEKTQYF. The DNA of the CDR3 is TGTGCCAGCAGCTTCGGATTCGAAAAGACCCAGTACTTC.

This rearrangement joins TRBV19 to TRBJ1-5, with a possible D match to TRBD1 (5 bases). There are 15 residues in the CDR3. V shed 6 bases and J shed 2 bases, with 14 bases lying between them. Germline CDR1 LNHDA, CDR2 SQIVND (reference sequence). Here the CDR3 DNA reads TGTGCCAGTAGCTCCGCGGGGCGGGGCAATCAGCCCCAGCATTTT. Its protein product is CASSSAGRGNQPQHF.

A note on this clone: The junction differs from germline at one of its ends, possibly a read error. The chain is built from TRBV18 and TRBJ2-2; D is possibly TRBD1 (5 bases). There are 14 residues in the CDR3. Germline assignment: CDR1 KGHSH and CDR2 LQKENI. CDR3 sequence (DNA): TGTGCCAGCCTTCAGGGCGGCAGGACCGAGGAGCTGTTTTTT. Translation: CASLQGGRTEELFF.

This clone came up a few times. As DNA, the CDR3 is TGTGCCAGCAGCTTTCTGGACAGGGACGAAAAACTGTTTTTT. Residues: CASSFLDRDEKLFF. The chain employs TRBV5-6 and TRBJ1-4, with 8 bases fitting TRBD1. J gave up 8 bases and V 2 bases, and 5 bases lay outside the gene matches. Germline loops: CDR1 SGHDT, CDR2 YYEEEE. This CDR3 has 14 residues.

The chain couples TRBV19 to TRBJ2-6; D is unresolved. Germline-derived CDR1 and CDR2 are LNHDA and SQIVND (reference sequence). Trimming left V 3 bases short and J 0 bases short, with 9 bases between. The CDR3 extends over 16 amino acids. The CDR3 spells CASSIRATSGANVLTF. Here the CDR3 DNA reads TGTGCCAGTAGTATCCGAGCCACCTCTGGGGCCAACGTCCTGACTTTC.

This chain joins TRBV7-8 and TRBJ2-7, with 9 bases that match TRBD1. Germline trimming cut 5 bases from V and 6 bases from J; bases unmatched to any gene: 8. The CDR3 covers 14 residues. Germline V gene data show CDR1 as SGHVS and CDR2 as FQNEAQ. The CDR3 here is CASSAGTGTREQYF. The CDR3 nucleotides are TGTGCCAGCAGCGCCGGGACAGGGACTCGCGAGCAGTACTTC.

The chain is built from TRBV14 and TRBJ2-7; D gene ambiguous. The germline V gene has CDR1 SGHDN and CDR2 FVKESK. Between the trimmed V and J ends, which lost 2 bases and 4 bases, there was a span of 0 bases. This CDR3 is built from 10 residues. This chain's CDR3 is CASSQYEQYF. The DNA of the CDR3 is TGTGCCAGCAGCCAATACGAGCAGTACTTC.

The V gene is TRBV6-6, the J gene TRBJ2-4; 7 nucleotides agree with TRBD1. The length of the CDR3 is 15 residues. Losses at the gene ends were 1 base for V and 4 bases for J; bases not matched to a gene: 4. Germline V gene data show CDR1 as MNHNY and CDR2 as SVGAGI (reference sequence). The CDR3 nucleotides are TGTGCCAGCAGTTACTTGGGACAGAAAAAAAACATTCAGTACTTC. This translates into CASSYLGQKKNIQYF.

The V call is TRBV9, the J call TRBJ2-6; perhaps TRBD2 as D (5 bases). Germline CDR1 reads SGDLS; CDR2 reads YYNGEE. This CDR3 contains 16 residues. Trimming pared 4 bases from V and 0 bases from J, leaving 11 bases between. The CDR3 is CASSSPRASGANVLTF. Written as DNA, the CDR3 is TGTGCCAGCAGCAGCCCGAGGGCCTCTGGGGCCAACGTCCTGACTTTC.

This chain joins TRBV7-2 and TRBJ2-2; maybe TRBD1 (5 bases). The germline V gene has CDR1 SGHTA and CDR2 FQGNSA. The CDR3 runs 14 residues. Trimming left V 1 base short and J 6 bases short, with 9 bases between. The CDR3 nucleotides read TGTGCCAGCAGCTTAGAAGGGGCGCCCGGGGAGCTGTTTTTT. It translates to CASSLEGAPGELFF. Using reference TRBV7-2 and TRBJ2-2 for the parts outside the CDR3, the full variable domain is GAGVSQSPSNKVTEKGKDVELRCDPISGHTALYWYRQSLGQGLEFLIYFQGNSAPDKSGLPSDRFSAERTGGSVSTLTIQRTQQEDSAVYLCASSLEGAPGELFFGEGSRLTVL.

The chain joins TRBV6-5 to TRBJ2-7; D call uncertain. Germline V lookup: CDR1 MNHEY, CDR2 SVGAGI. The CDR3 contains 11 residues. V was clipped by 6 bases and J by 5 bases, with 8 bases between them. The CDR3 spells CASSSANEQYF. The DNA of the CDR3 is TGTGCCAGCAGCTCCGCGAACGAGCAGTACTTC.

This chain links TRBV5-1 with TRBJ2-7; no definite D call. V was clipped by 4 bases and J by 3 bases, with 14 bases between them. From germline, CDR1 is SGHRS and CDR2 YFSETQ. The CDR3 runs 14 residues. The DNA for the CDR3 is TGCGCCAGCAGCCTTTCGCCGGGTCTCTACGAGCAGTACTTC. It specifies CASSLSPGLYEQYF.

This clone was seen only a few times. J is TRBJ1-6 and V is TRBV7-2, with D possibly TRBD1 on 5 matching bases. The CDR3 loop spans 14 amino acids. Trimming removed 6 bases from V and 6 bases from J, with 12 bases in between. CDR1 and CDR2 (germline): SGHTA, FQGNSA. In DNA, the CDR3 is TGTGCCAGCAGTTCAGGGTATGGTAATTCACCCCTCCACTTT. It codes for CASSSGYGNSPLHF.

CDR3: CAWSFGGGRSEQYF. The CDR3 region has the DNA TGTGCCTGGAGTTTTGGGGGAGGTCGGTCCGAGCAGTACTTC. This chain uses TRBV30 with TRBJ2-7, with a tentative D call TRBD2 (6 bases). The CDR3 contains 14 residues. Germline-derived CDR1 and CDR2 are GTSNPN and SVGIG (reference sequence). With 2 bases removed from V and 6 bases from J, the gap between germline ends came to 17 bases.

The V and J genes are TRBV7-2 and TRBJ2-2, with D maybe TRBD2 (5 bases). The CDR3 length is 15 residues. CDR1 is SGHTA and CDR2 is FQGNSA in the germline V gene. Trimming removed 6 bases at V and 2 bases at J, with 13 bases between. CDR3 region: CASRRPGSNTGELFF. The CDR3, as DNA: TGTGCCAGCAGGCGCCCGGGGTCCAACACCGGGGAGCTGTTTTTT. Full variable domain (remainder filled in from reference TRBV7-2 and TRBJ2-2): GAGVSQSPSNKVTEKGKDVELRCDPISGHTALYWYRQSLGQGLEFLIYFQGNSAPDKSGLPSDRFSAERTGGSVSTLTIQRTQQEDSAVYLCASRRPGSNTGELFFGEGSRLTVL.

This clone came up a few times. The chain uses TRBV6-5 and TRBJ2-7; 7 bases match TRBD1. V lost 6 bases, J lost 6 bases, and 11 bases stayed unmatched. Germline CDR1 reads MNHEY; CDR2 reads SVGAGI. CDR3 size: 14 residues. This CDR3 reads CASSQIAGGSEQYF. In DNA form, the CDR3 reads TGTGCCAGCAGCCAGATCGCAGGGGGTAGCGAGCAGTACTTC.

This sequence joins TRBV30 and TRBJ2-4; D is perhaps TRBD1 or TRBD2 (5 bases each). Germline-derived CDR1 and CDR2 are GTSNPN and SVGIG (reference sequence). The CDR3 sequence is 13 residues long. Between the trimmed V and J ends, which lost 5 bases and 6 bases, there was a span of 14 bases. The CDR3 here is CAWARDPGNIQYF. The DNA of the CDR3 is TGTGCCTGGGCCAGGGACCCAGGAAACATTCAGTACTTC.